These 21 T cell receptor beta chains were all obtained from the same sample, sequenced in a study of T cell clones after liver transplantation (dated by TCRdb to between 2017 and 2020). The sample's time point label, decoded: pre-transplant. Library creation used the immunoSEQ multiplex PCR assay. TCRdb's version of the immuneACCESS table is confined to in-frame rearrangements and falls short of the full clone set. An unresolved V gene accounts for under half of the shortfall where checked; the remainder is of unknown origin. The sample data list about 15,000 clones, and 80% to 95% of these were observed just once. Just under 50% of the sample comes from the top ten. The material sequenced was CD8+ T cells from blood, taken before liver transplant. Receptors originate from a human donor who received a liver transplant.

V and J are TRBV19 and TRBJ1-3, with 9 bases fitting TRBD1. The CDR3 contains 17 residues. With 4 bases clipped from V and 0 bases from J, the junction kept 7 bases outside the gene matches. Germline CDR1 is LNHDA and CDR2 is SQIVND (reference sequence). The DNA of the CDR3 is TGTGCCAGTAGTAGGGACAGGGCTGTATTCTCTGGAAACACCATATATTTT. It is translated as CASSRDRAVFSGNTIYF.

The chain combines TRBV5-6 with TRBJ2-7; D is possibly TRBD1 (6 bases). Germline lookup yields CDR1 SGHDT and CDR2 YYEEEE. The CDR3 is 15 amino acids. V gave up 3 bases and J gave up 4 bases, with 17 bases separating them. The CDR3 DNA follows: TGTGCCAGCAGCTCGGCTATTCAGGGGCATTACGAGCAGTACTTC. This translates into CASSSAIQGHYEQYF.

This chain links TRBV4-1 with TRBJ2-7, with TRBD2 matching over 13 bases. CDR1 is MGHRA, CDR2 YSYEKL, per germline. Trimming removed 4 bases from V and 4 bases from J; junction bases left unmatched: 1. This CDR3 has 14 residues. The DNA of the CDR3 is TGCGCCAGCAGCCTGGGACTAGCGGGGTACGAGCAGTACTTC. It is translated as CASSLGLAGYEQYF.

The V call is TRBV4-1, the J call TRBJ2-1, with 10 nucleotides matching TRBD2. This CDR3 region has 15 residues. The trim removed 2 bases at V and 6 bases at J, leaving 4 bases unmatched. Germline-derived CDR1 and CDR2 are MGHRA and YSYEKL. The CDR3 is CASSQWIAGGNEQFF. The DNA of the CDR3 is TGCGCCAGCAGCCAATGGATAGCGGGAGGCAATGAGCAGTTCTTC.

The V gene is TRBV7-9, the J gene TRBJ2-5; D might be TRBD2 (5 bases). Trimming took off 4 bases at V and 5 bases at J, with 14 bases between the two ends. The CDR3 is 14 residues long. The V gene's germline CDR1 is SEHNR and CDR2 FQNEAQ (reference sequence). The CDR3 here is CASSSPKEAETQYF. In DNA, the CDR3 is TGTGCCAGCAGCTCCCCCAAGGAGGCGGAGACCCAGTACTTC. The entire variable domain, with the rest obtained from reference TRBV7-9 and TRBJ2-5, is as follows: DTGVSQNPRHKITKRGQNVTFRCDPISEHNRLYWYRQTLGQGPEFLTYFQNEAQLEKSRLLSDRFSAERPKGSFSTLEIQRTEQGDSAMYLCASSSPKEAETQYFGPGTRLLVL.

The rearrangement joins TRBV28 to TRBJ2-7; weak D call: TRBD2 (7 bases). The CDR3 sequence is 14 residues long. The germline V and J ends were trimmed by 6 bases and 1 base, with 13 bases remaining between them. CDR1 is MDHEN, CDR2 SYDVKM, per germline. For the CDR3, the DNA is TGTGCCAGCAGCACACAGGGAGGGTCCTACGAGCAGTACTTC. Protein product: CASSTQGGSYEQYF.

The genes are TRBV10-2 and TRBJ1-5; D gene ambiguous. CDR1 and CDR2 from the germline V gene are WSHSY and SAAADI. This CDR3 spans 12 amino acids. V dropped 3 bases and J dropped 7 bases, with 7 bases sitting between them. The DNA for the CDR3 is TGCGCCAGCAGTGAATGGGCCCAGCCCCAGCATTTT. Its translation: CASSEWAQPQHF.

V usage is TRBV14 and J usage is TRBJ2-7; TRBD1 is a possible D gene (6 bases). V was pared by 3 bases and J by 5 bases, with 14 bases between. CDR3 length: 14 residues. Germline loops: CDR1 SGHDN, CDR2 FVKESK. CDR3 DNA sequence: TGTGCCAGCAGCCAGTGGGGGCTCACCCACGAGCAGTACTTC. It encodes CASSQWGLTHEQYF. Based on the CDR3 plus reference TRBV14 and TRBJ2-7, the full variable domain is EAGVTQFPSHSVIEKGQTVTLRCDPISGHDNLYWYRRVMGKEIKFLLHFVKESKQDESGMPNNRFLAERTGGTYSTLKVQPAELEDSGVYFCASSQWGLTHEQYFGPGTRLTVT.

The rearrangement links TRBV5-1 to TRBJ2-1; TRBD2 aligns across 7 bases. J lost 1 base, V lost 1 base, and 5 bases had no gene match. The CDR3 consists of 16 residues. The germline V gene encodes CDR1 SGHRS and CDR2 YFSETQ. In DNA, the CDR3 is TGCGCCAGCAGCTTGTTTGCGGGAGAATCCTACAATGAGCAGTTCTTC. Its translation is CASSLFAGESYNEQFF.

V gene TRBV9 combines with J gene TRBJ2-7; TRBD1 matches at 8 bases. This CDR3 region has 16 residues. CDR1 is SGDLS and CDR2 is YYNGEE in the germline V gene. The junction had 8 bases not matched to a gene; V was cut back by 3 bases and J by 0 bases. The CDR3 DNA reads as TGTGCCAGCAGCGCCAAGGGACAGGCGTTCTCCTACGAGCAGTACTTC. This codes for CASSAKGQAFSYEQYF.

V gene TRBV28 combines with J gene TRBJ2-2, with 11 positions matching TRBD1. This CDR3 is 14 amino acids long. Germline trimming cut 8 bases from V and 6 bases from J; bases unmatched to any gene: 5. Germline V gene lookup returns CDR1 MDHEN and CDR2 SYDVKM. The CDR3 region is CASLRTGGPGELFF. The CDR3 coding sequence is TGTGCCAGCTTAAGGACAGGGGGCCCCGGGGAGCTGTTTTTT.

The gene calls are TRBV19 and TRBJ1-1; a possible D gene is TRBD1 (5 bases). The CDR3 length is 13 residues. Germline values: CDR1 LNHDA, CDR2 SQIVND (reference sequence). V lost 1 base, J lost 4 bases, and 7 bases lay in between. CDR3 DNA sequence: TGTGCCAGTAGTATAGGGGGGATCACTGAAGCTTTCTTT. Translated, it gives CASSIGGITEAFF.

This chain uses TRBV4-3 with TRBJ2-2; no definite D call. This CDR3 spans 15 amino acids. Trimming stripped 1 base from V and 9 bases from J, with 15 bases between. Germline CDR1 LGHNA, CDR2 YSLEER. DNA for the CDR3: TGCGCCAGCAGCCAAGCATCAGGCCCCAGCCGGGAGCTGTTTTTT. Amino acid sequence: CASSQASGPSRELFF.

The J gene is TRBJ2-7, the V gene TRBV4-2; 14 nucleotides align to TRBD2. The CDR3 has 18 residues. CDR1 and CDR2 from the germline V gene are LGHNA and YNFKEQ. With V trimmed by 0 bases and J by 0 bases, 4 bases remained unmatched. Here the CDR3 reads CASSQETGLAGVSYEQYF. CDR3 nucleotides: TGTGCCAGCAGCCAAGAGACGGGACTAGCGGGAGTCTCCTACGAGCAGTACTTC.

The chain recombines TRBV28 with TRBJ2-1; 14 positions match TRBD2. The CDR3 extends over 18 amino acids. From germline, CDR1 is MDHEN and CDR2 SYDVKM. J lost 7 bases, V lost 5 bases, and 13 bases had no gene match. For the CDR3, the DNA is TGTGCCAGCAGTAAAGGGACTAGCGGGAGAGGGGCTACGAATGAGCAGTTCTTC. It specifies CASSKGTSGRGATNEQFF.

A single count supports this clone. This chain joins TRBV7-2 and TRBJ2-7; perhaps TRBD2 as D (5 bases). In germline, CDR1 is SGHTA, CDR2 FQGNSA. The CDR3 runs to 14 residues. V was shortened by 1 base and J by 3 bases, with 10 bases between the two germline ends. The CDR3 spells CASSLGRGFYEQYF. CDR3 coding DNA: TGTGCCAGCAGCTTAGGCCGCGGGTTCTACGAGCAGTACTTC.

CDR3 region: CASSPTFQSGNTIYF. CDR3 sequence (DNA): TGTGCCAGCTCACCCACTTTTCAATCTGGAAACACCATATATTTT. V gene TRBV18 combines with J gene TRBJ1-3; no firm D call. The V end lost 3 bases, the J end lost 1 base, and 10 bases lay between the germline ends. The CDR3 is made up of 15 amino acids. Germline CDR1 is KGHSH and CDR2 is LQKENI.

This chain connects TRBV10-3 to TRBJ2-1, with D maybe TRBD2 (5 bases). This CDR3 has 15 residues. V gave up 8 bases and J gave up 5 bases, with 19 bases separating them. Germline V gene lookup returns CDR1 ENHRY and CDR2 SYGVKD. The CDR3 DNA reads TGTGCCATCTCCTTCGGCCAGGAGGAAAACAATGAGCAGTTCTTC. Its protein product is CAISFGQEENNEQFF.

V usage is TRBV9 and J usage is TRBJ2-1; 10 nucleotides line up with TRBD2. From germline, CDR1 is SGDLS and CDR2 YYNGEE. This CDR3 spans 23 amino acids. The junction had 32 bases not matched to a gene; V was cut back by 5 bases and J by 6 bases. CDR3 coding DNA: TGTGCCAGCAGTGCAGGTGGTAGAGTGGACACTAGCGGGATGACTGCGCGGATCAATGAGCAGTTCTTC. This codes for CASSAGGRVDTSGMTARINEQFF.

This clone is a singleton in its sample. This sequence joins TRBV27 and TRBJ1-2; TRBD1 matches at 8 bases. Looked up from germline, CDR1 is MNHEY and CDR2 is SMNVEV (reference sequence). V was pared by 0 bases and J by 3 bases, with 12 bases of the junction left unmatched. The CDR3 totals 18 residues. This CDR3 reads CASSLSVGRGLYDYGYTF. The CDR3 nucleotides read TGTGCCAGCAGTTTATCGGTGGGCAGGGGGCTTTATGACTATGGCTACACCTTC.

This chain joins TRBV9 and TRBJ2-1, with D perhaps being TRBD1 or TRBD2 (5 bases each). V lost 0 bases and J 5 bases, leaving 12 bases between the germline ends. The CDR3 totals 15 residues. Germline V gives CDR1 SGDLS, CDR2 YYNGEE. The CDR3 DNA follows: TGTGCCAGCAGCGTAGATCGAGGGGCGAACAATGAGCAGTTCTTC. It yields the protein CASSVDRGANNEQFF.